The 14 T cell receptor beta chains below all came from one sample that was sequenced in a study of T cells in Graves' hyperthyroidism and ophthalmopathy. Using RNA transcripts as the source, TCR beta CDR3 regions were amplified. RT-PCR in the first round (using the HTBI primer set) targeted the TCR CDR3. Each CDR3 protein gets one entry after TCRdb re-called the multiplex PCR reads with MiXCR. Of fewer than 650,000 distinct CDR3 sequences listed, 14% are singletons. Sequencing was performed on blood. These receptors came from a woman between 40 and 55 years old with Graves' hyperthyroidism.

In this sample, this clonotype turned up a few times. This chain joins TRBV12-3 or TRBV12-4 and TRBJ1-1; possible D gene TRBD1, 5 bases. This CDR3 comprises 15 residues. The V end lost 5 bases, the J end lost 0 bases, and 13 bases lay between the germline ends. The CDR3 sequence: CASSPEKGMNTEAFF. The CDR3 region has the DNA TGTGCCAGCAGTCCCGAGAAGGGGATGAACACTGAAGCTTTCTTT.

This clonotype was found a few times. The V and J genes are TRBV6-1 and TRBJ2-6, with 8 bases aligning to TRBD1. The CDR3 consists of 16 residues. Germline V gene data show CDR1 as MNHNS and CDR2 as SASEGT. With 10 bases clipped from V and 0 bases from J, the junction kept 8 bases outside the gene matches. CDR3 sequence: CAIGQGASSGANVLTF. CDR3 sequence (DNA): TGTGCCATCGGGCAGGGGGCTTCCTCTGGGGCCAACGTCCTGACTTTC.

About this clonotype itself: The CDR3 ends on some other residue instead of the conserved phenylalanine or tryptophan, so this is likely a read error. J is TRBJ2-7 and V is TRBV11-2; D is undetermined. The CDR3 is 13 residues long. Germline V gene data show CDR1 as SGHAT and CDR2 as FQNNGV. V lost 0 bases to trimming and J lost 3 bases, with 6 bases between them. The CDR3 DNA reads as TGTGCCAGCAGCTTAGATTTTGGCTACGAGCAGTACTTA. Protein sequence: CASSLDFGYEQYL.

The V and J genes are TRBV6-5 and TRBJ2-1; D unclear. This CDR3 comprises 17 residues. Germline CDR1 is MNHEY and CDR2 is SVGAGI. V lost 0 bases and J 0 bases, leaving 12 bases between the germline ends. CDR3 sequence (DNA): TGTGCCAGCAGTTACTCGAGTGACTTGTACTCCTACAATGAGCAGTTCTTC. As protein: CASSYSSDLYSYNEQFF.

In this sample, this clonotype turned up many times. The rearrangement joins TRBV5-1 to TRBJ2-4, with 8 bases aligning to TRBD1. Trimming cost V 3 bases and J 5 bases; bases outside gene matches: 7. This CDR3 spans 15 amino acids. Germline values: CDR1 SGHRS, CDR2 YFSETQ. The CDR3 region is CASSSRQGPENIQYF. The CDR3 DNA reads TGCGCCAGCAGCTCCCGACAGGGGCCCGAAAACATTCAGTACTTC.

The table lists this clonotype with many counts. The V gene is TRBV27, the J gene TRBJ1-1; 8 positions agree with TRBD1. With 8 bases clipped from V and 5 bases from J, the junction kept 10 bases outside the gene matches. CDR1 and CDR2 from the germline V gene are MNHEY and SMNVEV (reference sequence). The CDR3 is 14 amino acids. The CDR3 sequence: CASGPGQGSTEAFF. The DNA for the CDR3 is TGTGCCAGCGGACCCGGACAGGGTAGTACTGAAGCTTTCTTT.

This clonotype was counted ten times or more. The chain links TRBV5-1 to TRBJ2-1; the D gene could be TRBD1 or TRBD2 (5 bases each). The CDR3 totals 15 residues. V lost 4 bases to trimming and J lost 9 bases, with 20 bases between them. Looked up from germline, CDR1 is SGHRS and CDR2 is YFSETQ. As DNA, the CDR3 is TGCGCCAGCAGCGGCAGTAGGGGAGTAGATAGTGAGCAGTTCTTC. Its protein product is CASSGSRGVDSEQFF.

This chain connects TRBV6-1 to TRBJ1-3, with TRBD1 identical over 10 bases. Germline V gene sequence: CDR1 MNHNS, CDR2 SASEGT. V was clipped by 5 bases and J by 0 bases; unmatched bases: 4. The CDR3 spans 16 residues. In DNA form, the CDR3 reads TGTGCCAGCAGTAGACAGGGGGCTTCCTCTGGAAACACCATATATTTT. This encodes CASSRQGASSGNTIYF.

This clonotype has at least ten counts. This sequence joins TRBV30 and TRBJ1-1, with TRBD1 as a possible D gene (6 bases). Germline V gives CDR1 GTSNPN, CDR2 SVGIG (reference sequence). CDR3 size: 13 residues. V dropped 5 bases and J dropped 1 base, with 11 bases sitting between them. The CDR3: CAWASTGNTEAFF. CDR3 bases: TGTGCCTGGGCCTCGACAGGGAACACTGAAGCTTTCTTT.

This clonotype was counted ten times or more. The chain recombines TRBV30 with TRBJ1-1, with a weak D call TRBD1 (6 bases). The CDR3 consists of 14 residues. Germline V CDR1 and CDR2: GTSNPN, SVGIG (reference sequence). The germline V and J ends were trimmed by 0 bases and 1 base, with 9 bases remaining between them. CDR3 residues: CAWSVLTGNTEAFF. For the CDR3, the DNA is TGTGCCTGGAGTGTCCTGACAGGGAACACTGAAGCTTTCTTT.

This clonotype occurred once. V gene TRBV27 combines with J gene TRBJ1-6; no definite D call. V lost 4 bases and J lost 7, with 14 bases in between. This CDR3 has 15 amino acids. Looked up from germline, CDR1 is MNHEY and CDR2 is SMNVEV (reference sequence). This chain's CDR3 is CASSSGNRLNSPLHF. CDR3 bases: TGTGCCAGCAGTTCAGGAAACAGACTCAATTCACCCCTCCACTTT.

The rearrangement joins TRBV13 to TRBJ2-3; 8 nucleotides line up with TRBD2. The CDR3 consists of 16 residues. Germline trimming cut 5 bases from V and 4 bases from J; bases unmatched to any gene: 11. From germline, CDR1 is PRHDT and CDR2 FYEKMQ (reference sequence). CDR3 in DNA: TGTGCCAGCAGCCCCTCGGGTAGCGGGAAAGCAGATACGCAGTATTTT. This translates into CASSPSGSGKADTQYF.

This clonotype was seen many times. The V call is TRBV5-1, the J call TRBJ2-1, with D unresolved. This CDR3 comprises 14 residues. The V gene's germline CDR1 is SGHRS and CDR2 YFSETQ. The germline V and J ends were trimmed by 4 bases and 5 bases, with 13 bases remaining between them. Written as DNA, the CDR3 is TGCGCCAGCAGCCTACTTGGACCCAACAATGAGCAGTTCTTC. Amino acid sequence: CASSLLGPNNEQFF.

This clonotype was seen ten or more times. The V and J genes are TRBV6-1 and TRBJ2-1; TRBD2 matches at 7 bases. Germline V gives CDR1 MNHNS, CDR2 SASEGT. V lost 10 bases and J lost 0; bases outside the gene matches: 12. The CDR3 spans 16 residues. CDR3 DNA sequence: TGTGCCATCCTCGCGGCGGTAGCGGGCTCCTACAATGAGCAGTTCTTC. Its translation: CAILAAVAGSYNEQFF.